The 32 T cell receptor beta chains in this list originate from one sample, sequenced in a study of blood T cells in healthy people across ages. Using a J-beta primer mix together with a sample-barcoded 5' primer, a second PCR was run for about 7 to 12 cycles. Each CDR3 protein is one row after TCRdb ran MiXCR on the 5' RACE reads. The sample contains 1.5 million to 2 million distinct CDR3 sequences, 49% of which appear only once. The sequenced material came from blood. The receptors come from a woman between 40 and 50 years old in good health.

The table lists this clonotype with a count of one. The rearrangement joins TRBV27 to TRBJ1-4; D is undetermined. CDR1 MNHEY and CDR2 SMNVEV come from the germline V gene (reference sequence). The ends were cut back, 7 bases at V and 6 bases at J, with 15 bases in the middle. The CDR3 has 14 residues. CDR3 sequence reads: CASKTQFFDEKLFF. The CDR3 coding sequence is TGTGCCAGCAAGACGCAGTTCTTTGATGAAAAACTGTTTTTT.

V usage is TRBV4-1 and J usage is TRBJ2-3, with TRBD2 matching over 8 bases. The CDR3 has 17 amino acids. The germline gives CDR1 MGHRA, CDR2 YSYEKL. The V segment lost 0 bases and the J segment 5 bases; nucleotides outside the gene matches: 10. This CDR3 is CASSQEGGGTFGDTQYF. The CDR3 nucleotides read TGCGCCAGCAGCCAAGAGGGCGGGGGGACATTCGGAGATACGCAGTATTTT.

The chain couples TRBV27 to TRBJ2-3; D gene ambiguous. The CDR3 consists of 16 residues. The V gene lost 3 bases and the J gene lost 4 bases, with 17 bases spanning the gap. Germline V gene lookup returns CDR1 MNHEY and CDR2 SMNVEV (reference sequence). The CDR3 reads CASSFSGPFRPDTQYF. The CDR3 coding sequence is TGTGCCAGCAGTTTCTCAGGTCCTTTTCGCCCAGATACGCAGTATTTT.

The chain joins TRBV20-1 to TRBJ2-3, with a tentative D call TRBD1 (5 bases). V dropped 0 bases and J dropped 4 bases, with 20 bases sitting between them. Germline V gives CDR1 DFQATT, CDR2 SNEGSKA (reference sequence). This CDR3 spans 17 amino acids. In nucleotides, the CDR3 is TGCAGTGCTAGAGAAGAGACAGTCAGGAGAACATCAGATACGCAGTATTTT. This translates into CSAREETVRRTSDTQYF.

This clonotype was detected a few times. The J gene is TRBJ2-4, the V gene TRBV28; 8 bases map to TRBD1. The DNA end lines up better with TRBJ2-7; the J call may be wrong. The CDR3 is 14 residues long. The V gene's germline CDR1 is MDHEN and CDR2 SYDVKM. The CDR3 loop is CASSQVTGEYEQYF. The CDR3 nucleotides are TGTGCCAGCAGTCAAGTGACAGGGGAGTACGAGCAGTACTTC.

The chain uses TRBV6-2 or TRBV6-3 and TRBJ2-7, with TRBD2 as a possible D gene (7 bases). Per the germline V gene, CDR1 is MNHEY and CDR2 is SVGEGT. CDR3 length equals 16 residues. The V gene lost 6 bases and the J gene lost 3 bases, with 21 bases spanning the gap. CDR3 DNA: TGTGCCAGCAGAAACGATCTTGGCGGGGGCGACTACGAGCAGTACTTC. Its protein is CASRNDLGGGDYEQYF.

The chain combines TRBV27 with TRBJ1-2, with 7 nucleotides matching TRBD1. Germline CDR1 and CDR2: MNHEY and SMNVEV (reference sequence). The V and J ends lost 5 bases and 2 bases, in that order; junction bases with no gene match: 14. The CDR3 sequence is 17 residues long. The CDR3 DNA reads TGTGCCAGCAGTGCCCGGGACAGAGGGCGCAGGAACTATGGCTACACCTTC. Its translation: CASSARDRGRRNYGYTF.

The chain has TRBV5-1 and TRBJ2-3, with 9 bases fitting TRBD2. CDR3 length equals 17 residues. V lost 4 bases and J lost 11; bases outside the gene matches: 20. Germline V gives CDR1 SGHRS, CDR2 YFSETQ. The CDR3 DNA follows: TGCGCCAGCAGCCTGGCGGCTAGCGGGAACCTCGGATGGGGGCAGTATTTT. Protein: CASSLAASGNLGWGQYF.

This clonotype was seen only a few times. The chain couples TRBV7-2 to TRBJ2-4; D is undetermined. This CDR3 comprises 13 residues. Germline assignment: CDR1 SGHTA and CDR2 FQGNSA. Trimming cost V 7 bases and J 2 bases, with 9 bases left between them. The CDR3 DNA sequence: TGTGCCAGCATGGGAAACTCCAAAAACATTCAGTACTTC. Encoded protein: CASMGNSKNIQYF.

In this sample, this clonotype turned up once. At one end the junction does not follow the germline gene, possibly because of a read error. The V and J genes are TRBV15 and TRBJ2-2, with 7 nucleotides matching TRBD2. There are 15 residues in the CDR3. Germline CDR1 and CDR2: LNHNV and YYDKDF (reference sequence). CDR3 protein: CATSIGGGNTGEPFF. The CDR3 bases are TGTGCCACCAGCATTGGGGGGGGAAACACCGGGGAGCCGTTTTTT. The variable domain in full, completed from reference TRBV15 and TRBJ2-2, reads DAMVIQNPRYQVTQFGKPVTLSCSQTLNHNVMYWYQQKSSQAPKLLFHYYDKDFNNEADTPDNFQSRRPNTSFCFLDIRSPGLGDTAMYLCATSIGGGNTGEPFFGEGSRLTVL.

This clonotype appeared a few times. The V gene is TRBV18, the J gene TRBJ2-5; TRBD1 is a possible D gene (6 bases). The V end lost 5 bases, the J end lost 11 bases, and 24 bases lay between the germline ends. The CDR3 runs to 15 residues. CDR1 KGHSH and CDR2 LQKENI come from the germline V gene. This CDR3 reads CASSSRAGTSGEQYF. The CDR3 DNA reads as TGTGCCAGCTCATCTCGGGCTGGGACATCTGGGGAGCAGTACTTC. The whole variable domain, remainder taken from reference TRBV18 and TRBJ2-5, is NAGVMQNPRHLVRRRGQEARLRCSPMKGHSHVYWYRQLPEEGLKFMVYLQKENIIDESGMPKERFSAEFPKEGPSILRIQQVVRGDSAAYFCASSSRAGTSGEQYFGPGTRLLVL.

This clonotype was seen a single time. The chain joins TRBV20-1 to TRBJ1-5, with D possibly TRBD1 on 5 matching bases. Trimming pared 1 base from V and 1 base from J, leaving 11 bases between. This CDR3 region has 15 residues. The germline V gene encodes CDR1 DFQATT and CDR2 SNEGSKA (reference sequence). The chain's CDR3 is CSARVGAGSNQPQHF. CDR3 DNA sequence: TGCAGTGCTAGAGTTGGGGCCGGGAGCAATCAGCCCCAGCATTTT.

This clonotype has more than one count but fewer than ten. The chain joins TRBV7-9 to TRBJ2-3; 7 bases line up with TRBD1. The length of the CDR3 is 16 residues. With V trimmed by 3 bases and J by 4 bases, 10 bases remained unmatched. Germline CDR1 and CDR2: SEHNR and FQNEAQ (reference sequence). In DNA, the CDR3 is TGTGCCAGCAGCTTCCGACAGGGAGACGTAGCAGATACGCAGTATTTT. Amino acid sequence: CASSFRQGDVADTQYF.

On this clonotype itself: One base away lies a much larger clone, so this may be a sequencing read error. V is TRBV4-2 and J is TRBJ2-7; TRBD1 might be the D (6 bases). Germline-derived CDR1 and CDR2 are LGHNA and YNFKEQ. V gave up 3 bases and J gave up 7 bases, with 13 bases separating them. The CDR3 consists of 13 residues. The CDR3 DNA sequence: TGTGCCAGCAGCCACGACAGGCAGAATGAGCAGTACTTC. Translating it yields CASSHDRQNEQYF.

The chain uses TRBV21-1 and TRBJ2-6; the table's D call TRBD2 went unverified against the DNA. TRBV21-1 is described as a pseudogene. The CDR3 is 19 amino acids. CDR3 nucleotides: TGTGCCAGCAGCTCCCTCTCGGAGCCTATGCCCTCTGGGGCCAACGTCCTGACTTTC. It specifies CASSSLSEPMPSGANVLTF.

In its sample, this clonotype was seen many times. This sequence joins TRBV7-9 and TRBJ2-7; no reliable D call. CDR3 size: 11 residues. CDR1 and CDR2 from the germline V gene are SEHNR and FQNEAQ (reference sequence). Trimming took off 1 base at V and 5 bases at J, with 3 bases between the two ends. Written as DNA, the CDR3 is TGTGCCAGCAGCTTAGTTCACGAGCAGTACTTC. It is translated as CASSLVHEQYF.

The chain has TRBV18 and TRBJ2-7; the D gene could be TRBD1 or TRBD2 (5 bases each). Per germline, CDR1 KGHSH and CDR2 LQKENI. CDR3 length equals 14 residues. Trimming cost V 1 base and J 2 bases, with 9 bases left between them. Here the CDR3 DNA reads TGTGCCAGCTCACCACAGTGGGGGACCTACGAGCAGTACTTC. Translated, it gives CASSPQWGTYEQYF.

The rearrangement joins TRBV19 to TRBJ2-3; TRBD1 matches at 8 bases. Germline values: CDR1 LNHDA, CDR2 SQIVND (reference sequence). This CDR3 is built from 14 residues. The junction had 6 bases not matched to a gene; V was cut back by 6 bases and J by 4 bases. The CDR3: CASRSRGRADTQYF. The CDR3 nucleotides read TGTGCCAGTAGGTCCAGGGGGCGGGCAGATACGCAGTATTTT.

The sample holds a few counts of this clonotype. V and J are TRBV7-9 and TRBJ1-2, with D unresolved. The germline V and J ends were trimmed by 3 bases and 3 bases, with 8 bases remaining between them. The CDR3 extends over 13 amino acids. CDR1 and CDR2 from the germline V gene are SEHNR and FQNEAQ (reference sequence). The CDR3 reads CASSFGFHYGYTF. Written as DNA, the CDR3 is TGTGCCAGCAGCTTTGGGTTTCACTATGGCTACACCTTC.

V and J are TRBV28 and TRBJ1-2; D is undetermined. CDR3 size: 15 residues. The V end lost 6 bases, the J end lost 7 bases, and 21 bases lay between the germline ends. Germline V CDR1 and CDR2: MDHEN, SYDVKM. The CDR3 region is CASSPGPSRDGGYTF. CDR3 nucleotides: TGTGCCAGCAGCCCCGGACCGTCCCGGGATGGTGGCTACACCTTC.

Regarding this clonotype: Just one base apart from a much larger clone, this may be a read error. The chain uses TRBV9 and TRBJ1-5; D uncertain. This CDR3 has 13 residues. V shed 3 bases and J shed 2 bases, with 6 bases lying between them. The germline V gene encodes CDR1 SGDLS and CDR2 YYNGEE. The CDR3 protein is CASSGVGNQPQHF. The DNA of the CDR3 is TGTGCCAGCAGCGGGGTGGGCAATCAGCCCCAGCATTTT.

The rearrangement links TRBV29-1 to TRBJ2-3; 11 bases agree with TRBD1. The CDR3 is made up of 13 amino acids. V trimming: 4 bases; J trimming: 5 bases; junction bases outside the gene matches: 2. Germline V gene sequence: CDR1 SQVTM, CDR2 ANQGSEA. CDR3 sequence reads: CSVGTGGGDTQYF. For the CDR3, the DNA is TGCAGCGTTGGGACAGGGGGCGGAGATACGCAGTATTTT.

The chain links TRBV4-2 to TRBJ1-2; D possibly corresponds to TRBD1 (6 bases). Germline CDR1 LGHNA, CDR2 YNFKEQ. Trimming took off 0 bases at V and 2 bases at J, with 13 bases between the two ends. The CDR3 consists of 16 residues. The chain's CDR3 is CASSQDRTDANYGYTF. CDR3 DNA: TGTGCCAGCAGCCAAGATAGGACAGATGCGAACTATGGCTACACCTTC.

This clonotype was counted ten times or more. The chain recombines TRBV7-2 with TRBJ2-5; D is unresolved. V was cut by 0 bases and J by 4 bases, with 9 bases left in between. The CDR3 contains 14 residues. CDR1 and CDR2 from the germline V gene are SGHTA and FQGNSA. CDR3 DNA: TGTGCCAGCAGCTTAGCCCTCGGTCTAGAGACCCAGTACTTC. Protein sequence: CASSLALGLETQYF.

The rearrangement links TRBV20-1 to TRBJ1-4; D uncertain. The CDR3 covers 13 residues. CDR1 and CDR2 from the germline V gene are DFQATT and SNEGSKA (reference sequence). Trimming removed 5 bases at V and 8 bases at J, with 15 bases between. Here the CDR3 reads CSAEGSPTEKLFF. The CDR3 DNA follows: TGCAGTGCTGAGGGAAGCCCTACGGAAAAACTGTTTTTT.

V is TRBV6-6 and J is TRBJ1-2, with D perhaps matching TRBD1 (5 bases). Germline lookup yields CDR1 MNHNY and CDR2 SVGAGI (reference sequence). V was clipped by 6 bases and J by 4 bases, with 18 bases between them. This CDR3 has 15 amino acids. The CDR3 region has the DNA TGTGCCAGCAGAGAGGCGAGGGGACGTCTCTATGGCTACACCTTC. Its protein product is CASREARGRLYGYTF.

This chain joins TRBV28 and TRBJ1-2, with D possibly matching TRBD1 (6 bases). Trimming took 2 bases from V and 1 from J, leaving 20 bases between them. This CDR3 spans 18 amino acids. Germline-derived CDR1 and CDR2 are MDHEN and SYDVKM. CDR3 loop: CASSLRGNQGAYNYGYTF. The CDR3, as DNA: TGTGCCAGCAGTTTAAGGGGGAACCAGGGAGCCTATAACTATGGCTACACCTTC.

This chain joins TRBV4-3 and TRBJ1-2; TRBD1 is a possible D gene (5 bases). Germline V gene data show CDR1 as LGHNA and CDR2 as YSLEER. V dropped 0 bases and J dropped 4 bases, with 18 bases sitting between them. The CDR3 has 17 residues. The CDR3 protein is CASSQDITGAASYGYTF. CDR3 coding DNA: TGCGCCAGCAGCCAAGATATTACAGGCGCCGCTAGCTATGGCTACACCTTC.

This chain connects TRBV6-2 or TRBV6-3 to TRBJ1-5; D not resolved. The CDR3 totals 13 residues. CDR1 is MNHEY and CDR2 is SVGEGT in the germline V gene. V was trimmed by 7 bases and J by 6 bases, leaving 13 bases between them. The CDR3 spells CASTITPIQPQHF. CDR3 DNA sequence: TGTGCCAGCACCATTACCCCCATTCAGCCCCAGCATTTT.

DNA of the CDR3: TGTGCCACCCTGGGTCGGCAGGTTGGAAAAAGTTCCTGGGAGCAGTACTTC. It yields the protein CATLGRQVGKSSWEQYF. J is TRBJ2-5 and V is TRBV28; perhaps TRBD2 as D (5 bases). The V end was cut by 10 bases, the J end by 11 bases, with 35 bases between. Germline V CDR1 and CDR2: MDHEN, SYDVKM. This CDR3 has 17 amino acids. Together with reference TRBV28 and TRBJ2-5, the CDR3 gives the full variable domain: DVKVTQSSRYLVKRTGEKVFLECVQDMDHENMFWYRQDPGLGLRLIYFSYDVKMKEKGDIPEGYSVSREKKERFSLILESASTNQTSMYLCATLGRQVGKSSWEQYFGPGTRLLVL.

To note about this clonotype: Relative to the germline gene, one junction end is altered; a read error may explain this. The chain recombines TRBV7-2 with TRBJ2-1, with 11 nucleotides matching TRBD2. This CDR3 comprises 14 residues. The germline V gene encodes CDR1 SGHTA and CDR2 FQGNSA. The DNA for the CDR3 is TGTGTCAGCAGCTCACGGAGGACTAGCGGGGAGCAGTTCTTC. Its translation: CVSSSRRTSGEQFF. The full variable domain, completed using reference TRBV7-2 and TRBJ2-1, is GAGVSQSPSNKVTEKGKDVELRCDPISGHTALYWYRQSLGQGLEFLIYFQGNSAPDKSGLPSDRFSAERTGGSVSTLTIQRTQQEDSAVYLCVSSSRRTSGEQFFGPGTRLTVL.

This clonotype was found a few times. V and J are TRBV28 and TRBJ2-7; 15 bases match TRBD2. V lost 7 bases, J lost 5 bases, and 15 bases stayed unmatched. CDR1 is MDHEN, CDR2 SYDVKM, per germline. This CDR3 comprises 18 residues. The CDR3 is CASTLNEGLAGGYHEQYF. CDR3 bases: TGTGCCAGCACCCTGAATGAAGGACTAGCGGGGGGGTATCACGAGCAGTACTTC.